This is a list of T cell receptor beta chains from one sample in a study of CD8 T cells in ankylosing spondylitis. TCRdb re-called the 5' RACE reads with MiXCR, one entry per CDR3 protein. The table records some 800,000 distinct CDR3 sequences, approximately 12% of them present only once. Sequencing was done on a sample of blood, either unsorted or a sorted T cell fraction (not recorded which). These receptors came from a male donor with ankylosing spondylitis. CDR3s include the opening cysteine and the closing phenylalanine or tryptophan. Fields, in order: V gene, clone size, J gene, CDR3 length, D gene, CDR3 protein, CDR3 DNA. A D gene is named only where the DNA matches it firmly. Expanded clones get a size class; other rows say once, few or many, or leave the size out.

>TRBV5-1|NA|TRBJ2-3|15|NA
CASSLQSEFTDTQYF
TGCGCCAGCAGCTTACAAAGCGAGTTCACAGATACGCAGTATTTT
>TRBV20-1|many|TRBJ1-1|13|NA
CSARADGNTEAFF
TGCAGTGCTCGGGCGGACGGGAACACTGAAGCTTTCTTT
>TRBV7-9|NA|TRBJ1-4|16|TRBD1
CASSLGRRQGEEKLFF
TGTGCCAGCAGCCTTGGTCGGAGACAGGGGGAGGAAAAACTGTTTTTT
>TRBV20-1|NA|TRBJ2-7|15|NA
CSVPTGASSTNEQYF
TGCAGTGTTCCGACGGGAGCTTCTTCAACGAATGAGCAGTACTTC
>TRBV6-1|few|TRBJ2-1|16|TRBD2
CASRRLAGGPYNEQFF
TGTGCCAGCAGAAGACTAGCGGGAGGGCCCTACAATGAGCAGTTCTTC
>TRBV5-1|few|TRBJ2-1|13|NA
CASSGYRHNEQFF
TGCGCCAGCAGCGGGTATAGGCACAATGAGCAGTTCTTC
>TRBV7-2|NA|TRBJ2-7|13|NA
CASSSNWSYEQYF
TGTGCCAGCAGCTCTAATTGGTCATACGAGCAGTACTTC
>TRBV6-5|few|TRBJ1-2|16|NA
CASSYSSMAGLYGYTF
TGTGCCAGCAGTTACTCGAGCATGGCAGGGTTGTATGGCTACACCTTC
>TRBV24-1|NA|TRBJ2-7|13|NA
CATSVRVTYEQYF
TGTGCCACCAGTGTCAGGGTGACCTACGAGCAGTACTTC
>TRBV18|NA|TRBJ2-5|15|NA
CASSPFGQIEETQYF
TGTGCCAGCTCACCCTTCGGCCAGATTGAAGAGACCCAGTACTTC
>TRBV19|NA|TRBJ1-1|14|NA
CASSKVIGNTEAFF
TGTGCCAGTAGTAAGGTAATTGGGAACACTGAAGCTTTCTTT
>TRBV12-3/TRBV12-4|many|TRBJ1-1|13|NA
CASSLNGNTEAFF
TGTGCCAGCAGTTTGAATGGTAACACTGAAGCTTTCTTT
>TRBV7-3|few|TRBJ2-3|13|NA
CASSPRWGDTQYF
TGTGCCAGCAGCCCGAGGTGGGGAGATACGCAGTATTTT
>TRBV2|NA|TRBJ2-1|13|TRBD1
CATRQGRVRGQFF
TGTGCCACCCGACAGGGCAGGGTCCGGGGGCAGTTCTTC
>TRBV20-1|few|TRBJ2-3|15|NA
CSVQDPAWGTDTQYF
TGCAGTGTACAAGATCCGGCGTGGGGCACAGATACGCAGTATTTT
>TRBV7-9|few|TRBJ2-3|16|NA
CASSRMNGFNTDTQYF
TGTGCCAGCAGCCGGATGAACGGGTTCAACACAGATACGCAGTATTTT
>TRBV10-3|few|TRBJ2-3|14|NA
CATSPPDAADTQYF
TGTGCCACCTCCCCCCCGGACGCAGCAGATACGCAGTATTTT
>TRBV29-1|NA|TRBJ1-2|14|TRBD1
CSVGVTGEVGGYTF
TGCAGCGTTGGAGTGACAGGGGAAGTCGGCGGCTACACCTTC
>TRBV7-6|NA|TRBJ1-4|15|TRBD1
CASSLETGLSEKLFF
TGTGCCAGCAGCTTAGAGACAGGGTTGAGTGAAAAACTGTTTTTT
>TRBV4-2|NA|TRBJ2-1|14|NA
CASSRNAENNEQFF
TGTGCCAGCAGCCGGAATGCAGAAAACAATGAGCAGTTCTTC
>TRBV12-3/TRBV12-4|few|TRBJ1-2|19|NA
CASSFEARGEGGWYYGYTF
TGTGCCAGCAGTTTTGAGGCTCGGGGTGAAGGGGGTTGGTACTATGGCTACACCTTC
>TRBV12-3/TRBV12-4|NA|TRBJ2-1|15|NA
CASSLPGALLNEQFF
TGTGCCAGCAGTTTACCAGGGGCCCTTCTAAATGAGCAGTTCTTC
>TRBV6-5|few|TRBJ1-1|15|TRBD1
CASSYPGQGKVNAFF
TGTGCCAGCAGTTACCCCGGACAGGGAAAGGTGAATGCTTTCTTT
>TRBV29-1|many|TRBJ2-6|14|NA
CSVEGGTGANVLTF
TGCAGCGTAGAGGGAGGAACAGGGGCCAACGTCCTGACTTTC
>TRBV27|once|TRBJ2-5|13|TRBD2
CASTGGARETQYF
TGTGCCAGCACGGGGGGGGCGCGGGAGACCCAGTACTTC
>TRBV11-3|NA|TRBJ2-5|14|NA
CASSAGPSRETQYF
TGTGCCAGCAGCGCGGGACCCTCCAGGGAGACCCAGTACTTC
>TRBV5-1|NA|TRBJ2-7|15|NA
CASSLAAGTAYEQYF
TGCGCCAGCAGCTTGGCCGCGGGGACGGCCTACGAGCAGTACTTC
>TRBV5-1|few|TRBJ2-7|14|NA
CASSLGLVAYEQYF
TGCGCCAGCAGCTTAGGGCTAGTCGCCTACGAGCAGTACTTC
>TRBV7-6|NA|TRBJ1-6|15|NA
CASSSLPDSNSPLHF
TGTGCCAGCAGCTCCTTACCGGATTCGAATTCACCCCTCCACTTT
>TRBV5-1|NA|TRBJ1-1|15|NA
CASSFSQGGHTEAFF
TGCGCCAGCAGCTTCTCACAGGGAGGGCACACTGAAGCTTTCTTT
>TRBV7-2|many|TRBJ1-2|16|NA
CASSFGHRVSVGGYTF
TGTGCCAGCAGCTTCGGCCACAGGGTATCGGTCGGTGGCTACACCTTC
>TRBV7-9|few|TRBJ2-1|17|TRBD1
CASSLGAGGPTYNEQFF
TGTGCCAGCAGCTTAGGGGCAGGGGGCCCCACCTACAATGAGCAGTTCTTC
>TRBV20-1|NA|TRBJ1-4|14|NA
CSARGPAFNEKLFF
TGCAGTGCTAGAGGTCCGGCATTCAATGAAAAACTGTTTTTT
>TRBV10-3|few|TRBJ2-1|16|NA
CAISESRGSPYNEQSF
TGTGCCATCAGTGAGTCACGAGGATCCCCCTACAATGAGCAGTCCTTC
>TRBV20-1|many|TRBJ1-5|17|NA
CSARGALGKGSNQPQHF
TGCAGTGCTAGGGGTGCCTTGGGGAAGGGCAGCAATCAGCCCCAGCATTTT
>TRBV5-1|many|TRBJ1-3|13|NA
CASSLEPGNTIYF
TGCGCCAGCAGCTTGGAGCCAGGAAACACCATATATTTT
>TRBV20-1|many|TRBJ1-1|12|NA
CSAFRMNTEAFF
TGCAGTGCTTTCCGAATGAACACTGAAGCTTTCTTT
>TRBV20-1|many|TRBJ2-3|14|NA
CSAKDRINTDTQYF
TGCAGTGCAAAAGACAGAATTAACACAGATACGCAGTATTTT
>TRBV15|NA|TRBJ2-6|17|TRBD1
CATRRTGGLSGANVLTF
TGTGCCACCAGACGGACAGGGGGTCTTTCTGGGGCCAACGTCCTGACTTTC
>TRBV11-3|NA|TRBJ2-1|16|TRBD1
CASSLEPGQGNNEQFF
TGTGCCAGCAGCTTAGAACCGGGACAGGGGAACAATGAGCAGTTCTTC
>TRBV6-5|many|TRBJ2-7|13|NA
CASSYSGEREQYF
TGTGCCAGCAGTTACAGTGGGGAGCGCGAGCAGTACTTC
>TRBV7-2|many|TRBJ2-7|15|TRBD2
CASSWGTSGTYEQYF
TGTGCCAGCAGCTGGGGGACTAGCGGGACCTACGAGCAGTACTTC
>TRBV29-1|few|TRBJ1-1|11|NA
CSVGGDTEAFF
TGCAGCGTTGGAGGTGACACTGAAGCTTTCTTT
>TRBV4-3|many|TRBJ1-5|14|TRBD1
CASSGTVSNQPQHF
TGCGCCAGCTCCGGGACAGTTAGCAATCAGCCCCAGCATTTT
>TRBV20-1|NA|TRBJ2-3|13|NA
CSANPSGTDTQYF
TGCAGTGCTAATCCCTCAGGGACAGATACGCAGTATTTT
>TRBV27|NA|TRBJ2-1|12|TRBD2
CASSVWGGEQFF
TGTGCCAGCAGCGTTTGGGGGGGTGAGCAGTTCTTC
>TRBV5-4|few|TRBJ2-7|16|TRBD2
CASSLGEGLAGGEQYF
TGTGCCAGCAGCCTGGGGGAAGGACTAGCGGGAGGTGAGCAGTACTTC
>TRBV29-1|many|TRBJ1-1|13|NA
CSVEGVVFTEAFF
TGCAGCGTTGAAGGAGTAGTGTTCACTGAAGCTTTCTTT
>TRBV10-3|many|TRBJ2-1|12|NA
CAGGLGGVAQFF
TGTGCCGGCGGACTGGGTGGTGTAGCGCAGTTCTTC
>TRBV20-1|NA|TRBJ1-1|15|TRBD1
CSAPRQGQENTEAFF
TGCAGTGCTCCTCGACAGGGTCAGGAGAACACTGAAGCTTTCTTT
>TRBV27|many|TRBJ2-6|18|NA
CASSGAGYSPSGANVLTF
TGTGCCAGCAGTGGGGCCGGCTATTCTCCCTCTGGGGCCAACGTCCTGACTTTC
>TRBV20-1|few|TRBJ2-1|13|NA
CSARNQGGNEQFF
TGCAGTGCTAGAAACCAAGGGGGCAATGAGCAGTTCTTC
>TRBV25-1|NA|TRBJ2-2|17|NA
CASSPEGGAVNTGELFF
TGTGCCAGCAGCCCGGAGGGGGGCGCGGTTAACACCGGGGAGCTGTTTTTT
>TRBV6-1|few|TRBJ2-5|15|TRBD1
CASSRPTGGWETQYF
TGTGCCAGCAGCCGACCGACAGGGGGCTGGGAGACCCAGTACTTC
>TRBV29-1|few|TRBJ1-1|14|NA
CSVFPRVSRTEAFF
TGCAGCGTTTTTCCCAGGGTATCGCGGACTGAAGCTTTCTTT
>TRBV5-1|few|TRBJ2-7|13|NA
CASSSGPSDEQYF
TGCGCCAGCAGCTCGGGACCGTCTGACGAGCAGTACTTC
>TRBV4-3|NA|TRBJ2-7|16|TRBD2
CASSQDTASGTYEQYF
TGCGCCAGCAGCCAAGATACGGCTAGCGGCACCTACGAGCAGTACTTC